This T cell receptor (beta chain) is drawn from a study of cytomegalovirus exposure and HLA in healthy donors. Trimming stripped 8 bases from V and 4 bases from J, with 20 bases between. Germline V gives CDR1 SEHNR, CDR2 FQNEAQ (reference sequence). The CDR3 is 15 amino acids. In the PCR, 60 Vbeta and 13 Jbeta primers were used. The table came from immunoSEQ multiplex PCR; TCRdb's copy has only in-frame clones and leaves some out. This sample yields hundreds of thousands of clones, of which 75% to 80% are seen a single time; less than 2% belongs to the top ten. This clone was counted once. The chain has TRBV7-9 and TRBJ1-2, with D possibly being TRBD1 (5 bases). The sample comprised PBMCs. The sequence derives from a male donor in good health and CMV-seronegative. CDR3 protein: CASSRGDHYIYGYTF. CDR3 in DNA: TGTGCCAGCTCTCGGGGGGACCACTATATCTATGGCTACACCTTC.